A single sample is the source of the 10 T cell receptor beta chains below, sequenced in a study of T cells in Graves' hyperthyroidism and ophthalmopathy. TCR beta CDR3 regions were amplified from RNA transcripts. HTBI primers were employed in a first-round RT-PCR of the TCR CDR3. TCRdb itself ran the multiplex PCR reads through MiXCR, one entry per CDR3 protein. The repertoire holds about 840,000 distinct CDR3 sequences, with over 35% as singletons. The sample comprised blood. The receptors derive from a man aged 18 to 29 with Graves' hyperthyroidism.

The chain carries TRBV15 and TRBJ2-7; 9 positions agree with TRBD1. With V trimmed by 1 base and J by 3 bases, 7 bases remained unmatched. CDR1 and CDR2 from the germline V gene are LNHNV and YYDKDF (reference sequence). The CDR3 covers 16 residues. The CDR3 is CATSRGRDREVYEQYF. CDR3 bases: TGTGCCACCAGCAGAGGCCGGGACAGGGAGGTCTACGAGCAGTACTTC.

This clonotype was seen many times. The chain recombines TRBV5-1 with TRBJ1-2; D is possibly TRBD1 (5 bases). The germline gives CDR1 SGHRS, CDR2 YFSETQ. CDR3 length: 14 residues. Between the trimmed V and J ends, which lost 2 bases and 8 bases, there was a span of 16 bases. CDR3 coding DNA: TGCGCCAGCAGCTTTCCTGGGGCAGAGGAGGGCTACACCTTC. As protein: CASSFPGAEEGYTF.

A few counts support this clonotype. V usage is TRBV7-9 and J usage is TRBJ2-7; D remains unclear. Germline-derived CDR1 and CDR2 are SEHNR and FQNEAQ (reference sequence). V gave up 5 bases and J gave up 5 bases, with 16 bases separating them. This CDR3 spans 14 amino acids. The CDR3 DNA reads TGTGCCAGCAGCCCGACTCGGTCTGGCGACGAGCAGTACTTC. This gives the protein CASSPTRSGDEQYF.

A word on this clonotype: A read error may explain this, as a much larger clone is one base away. V usage is TRBV20-1 and J usage is TRBJ2-7, with D possibly being TRBD1 (6 bases). The germline CDR1 and CDR2 sequences are DFQATT and SNEGSKA (reference sequence). Trimming pared 5 bases from V and 4 bases from J, leaving 15 bases between. CDR3 length: 13 amino acids. The CDR3 sequence is CSASTGTRYEQYF. The CDR3 region has the DNA TGCAGTGCTTCAACCGGGACAAGGTACGAGCAGTACTTC.

V usage is TRBV2 and J usage is TRBJ2-7; 8 bases align to TRBD1. This CDR3 contains 15 residues. CDR1 SNHLY and CDR2 FYNNEI come from the germline V gene. V was clipped by 2 bases and J by 2 bases; unmatched bases: 5. The CDR3: CASSERQGPTYEQYF. In DNA, the CDR3 is TGTGCCAGCAGTGAACGACAGGGGCCCACCTACGAGCAGTACTTC.

The J gene is TRBJ2-7, the V gene TRBV6-5; D is perhaps TRBD1 (6 bases). V was shortened by 4 bases and J by 7 bases, with 23 bases between the two germline ends. This CDR3 region has 16 residues. Germline lookup yields CDR1 MNHEY and CDR2 SVGAGI. In nucleotides, the CDR3 is TGTGCCAGCAGTTTAATCGGGCGGCAGGGGAGAAAAGAGCAGTACTTC. It specifies CASSLIGRQGRKEQYF.

The rearrangement joins TRBV29-1 to TRBJ2-7; D is perhaps TRBD2 (5 bases). Trimming took off 6 bases at V and 0 bases at J, with 18 bases between the two ends. Looked up from germline, CDR1 is SQVTM and CDR2 is ANQGSEA. The CDR3 sequence is 15 residues long. This CDR3 is CSVQARGWVSYEQYF. CDR3 DNA: TGCAGCGTGCAGGCTCGGGGTTGGGTCTCCTACGAGCAGTACTTC.

This clonotype appeared many times. This chain links TRBV12-3 or TRBV12-4 with TRBJ2-5; unclear D gene. The CDR3 sequence is 14 residues long. Trimming removed 5 bases at V and 3 bases at J, with 13 bases between. The CDR3 sequence is CASSPYTNEETQYF. CDR3 DNA: TGTGCCAGCAGTCCCTATACTAACGAAGAGACCCAGTACTTC.

This chain joins TRBV12-3 or TRBV12-4 and TRBJ1-6; the D gene is possibly TRBD1 (6 bases). The V end was cut by 6 bases, the J end by 13 bases, with 13 bases between. The CDR3 spans 12 residues. For the CDR3, the DNA is TGTGCCAGCAGGAGAACAGGGCAGCCCCTCCACTTT. As protein: CASRRTGQPLHF.

This clonotype came up many times. The chain combines TRBV7-3 with TRBJ1-6; no definite D call. V lost 1 base to trimming and J lost 8 bases, with 6 bases between them. Germline V gene sequence: CDR1 SGHTA, CDR2 FQGTGA. The CDR3 is 13 residues long. In DNA, the CDR3 is TGTGCCAGCAGCTTAATTGGGGATTCACCCCTCCACTTT. Amino acids: CASSLIGDSPLHF.